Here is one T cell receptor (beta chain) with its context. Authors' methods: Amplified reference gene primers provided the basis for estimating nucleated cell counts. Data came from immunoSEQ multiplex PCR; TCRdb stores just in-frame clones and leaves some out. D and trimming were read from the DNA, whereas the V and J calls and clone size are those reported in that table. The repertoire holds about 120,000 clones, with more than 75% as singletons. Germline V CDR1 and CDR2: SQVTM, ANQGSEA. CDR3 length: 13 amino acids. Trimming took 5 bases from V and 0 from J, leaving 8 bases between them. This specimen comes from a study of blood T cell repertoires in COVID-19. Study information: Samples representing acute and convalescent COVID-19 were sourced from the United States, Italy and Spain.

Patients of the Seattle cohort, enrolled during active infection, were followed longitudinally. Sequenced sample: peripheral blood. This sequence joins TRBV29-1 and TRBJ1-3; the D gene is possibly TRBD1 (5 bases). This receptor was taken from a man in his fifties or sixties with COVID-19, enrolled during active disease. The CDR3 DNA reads TGCAGCGTTCCGGACATCTCTGGAAACACCATATATTTT. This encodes CSVPDISGNTIYF.